Listed here are 21 T cell receptor beta chains from one sample, sequenced in a study of Graves' ophthalmopathy and Graves' hyperthyroidism. RNA transcripts were the template, and TCR beta CDR3 regions were amplified from them. An initial RT-PCR round employing HTBI primers preceded a second-round multiplex PCR. TCRdb re-derived calls from the multiplex PCR reads in MiXCR, one entry per CDR3 protein. The data show over a million distinct CDR3 sequences, about two fifths seen once. The sequencing input was peripheral blood or thyroid tissue (not recorded which). The receptors come from an adult man with Graves' hyperthyroidism.

To note about this clonotype: This may arise from a read error, as a much more abundant clone is one base away. J is TRBJ1-5 and V is TRBV5-1, with 7 bases aligning to TRBD1. The trim removed 3 bases at V and 9 bases at J, leaving 9 bases unmatched. The CDR3 runs 14 residues. In germline, CDR1 is SGHRS, CDR2 YFSETQ. The DNA of the CDR3 is TGCGCCAGCAGCTCGACAGGGAGGGATCGGCCCCAGCATTTT. This translates into CASSSTGRDRPQHF.

This clonotype was seen a few times. V usage is TRBV28 and J usage is TRBJ1-2, with 7 bases fitting TRBD1. The germline V gene encodes CDR1 MDHEN and CDR2 SYDVKM. The V segment lost 5 bases and the J segment 6 bases; nucleotides outside the gene matches: 9. The CDR3 is made up of 14 amino acids. The CDR3 region is CASSASTGADGYTF. CDR3 DNA: TGTGCCAGCAGTGCCTCCACAGGGGCTGATGGCTACACCTTC.

The sample holds a few counts of this clonotype. The chain carries TRBV7-2 and TRBJ1-1; 8 bases align to TRBD1. The length of the CDR3 is 17 residues. Germline loops: CDR1 SGHTA, CDR2 FQGNSA. V lost 2 bases, J lost 9 bases, and 17 bases stayed unmatched. The CDR3 sequence is CASSLQTGATSHLKAFF. CDR3 sequence (DNA): TGTGCCAGCAGCTTACAGACAGGGGCCACATCACATCTCAAAGCTTTCTTT.

This clonotype appeared a few times. With a much larger clone just one base away, this may be a read error. Because the CDR3 is missing its conserved closing phenylalanine or tryptophan, this is likely a read error. The V and J genes are TRBV10-3 and TRBJ1-2; D perhaps matches TRBD1 (6 bases). Trimming shortened V by 10 bases and J by 0 bases, and 15 bases separated the two germline ends. Germline lookup yields CDR1 ENHRY and CDR2 SYGVKD. The CDR3 loop spans 14 amino acids. Here the CDR3 reads CATTRDTSNYGYTL. CDR3 nucleotides: TGTGCCACCACCCGGGACACATCTAACTATGGCTACACCCTC.

The rearrangement joins TRBV6-5 to TRBJ1-2; 10 bases align to TRBD1. The CDR3 is made up of 15 amino acids. J lost 7 bases, V lost 6 bases, and 11 bases had no gene match. In germline, CDR1 is MNHEY, CDR2 SVGAGI. Here the CDR3 reads CASSSYPGQGFGYTF. The DNA for the CDR3 is TGTGCCAGCAGCTCATACCCGGGACAGGGGTTTGGCTACACCTTC.

This clonotype was seen at least ten times. The V call is TRBV7-2, the J call TRBJ1-2; D remains unclear. There are 14 residues in the CDR3. Trimming shortened V by 3 bases and J by 5 bases, and 13 bases separated the two germline ends. CDR1 and CDR2 (germline): SGHTA, FQGNSA. CDR3 bases: TGTGCCAGCAGCTTCCCGGGAGGGTCTTATGGCTACACCTTC. The encoded protein is CASSFPGGSYGYTF.

The V call is TRBV18, the J call TRBJ2-7; 11 nucleotides agree with TRBD2. The CDR3 has 17 residues. Losses at the gene ends were 1 base for V and 2 bases for J; bases not matched to a gene: 7. Germline V gene data show CDR1 as KGHSH and CDR2 as LQKENI. This CDR3 is CASSPRGTSGSPYEQYF. The CDR3 bases are TGTGCCAGCTCACCACGCGGGACTAGCGGCTCCCCCTACGAGCAGTACTTC. The variable domain in full, with the rest retrieved from reference TRBV18 and TRBJ2-7, is NAGVMQNPRHLVRRRGQEARLRCSPMKGHSHVYWYRQLPEEGLKFMVYLQKENIIDESGMPKERFSAEFPKEGPSILRIQQVVRGDSAAYFCASSPRGTSGSPYEQYFGPGTRLTVT.

The genes are TRBV18 and TRBJ1-1; D may be TRBD1 (6 bases). The V end lost 3 bases, the J end lost 7 bases, and 18 bases lay between the germline ends. CDR1 and CDR2 from the germline V gene are KGHSH and LQKENI. The CDR3 sequence is 15 residues long. For the CDR3, the DNA is TGTGCCAGCTCACCGAAAGCACAGGGATCGAGTGAAGCTTTCTTT. Residues: CASSPKAQGSSEAFF.

Many counts were recorded for this clonotype. The chain carries TRBV24-1 and TRBJ2-5; tentative D call: TRBD1 (5 bases). This CDR3 has 14 residues. The V and J ends lost 3 bases and 5 bases respectively, with 12 bases between them. Per germline, CDR1 KGHDR and CDR2 SFDVKD. The CDR3 sequence is CATSDRTIGETQYF. In DNA form, the CDR3 reads TGTGCCACCAGTGATCGGACAATCGGGGAGACCCAGTACTTC.

A note on this clonotype: A much bigger clone sits one base away, suggesting this may be a read error. V gene TRBV29-1 combines with J gene TRBJ2-2; tentatively, D is TRBD2 (5 bases). Germline CDR1 SQVTM, CDR2 ANQGSEA. This CDR3 has 14 residues. Here the CDR3 reads CSVDGPLNTGELLF. The CDR3 DNA is TGCAGCGTTGACGGACCGTTGAACACCGGGGAGCTGCTTTTT.

The chain carries TRBV12-3 or TRBV12-4 and TRBJ1-6; D remains unclear. V was shortened by 4 bases and J by 4 bases, with 17 bases between the two germline ends. This CDR3 is 17 amino acids long. The CDR3 sequence: CASSYDSRRRYNSPLHF. CDR3 DNA: TGTGCCAGCAGTTACGACTCCAGGCGGAGGTATAATTCACCCCTCCACTTT.

This clonotype has just a few counts. In nucleotides, the CDR3 is TGTGCCAGCAGAGAGACAGGGGCCAGCAATCAGCCCCAGCATTTT. Translating gives CASRETGASNQPQHF. The chain recombines TRBV2 with TRBJ1-5; 8 bases align to TRBD1. This CDR3 region has 15 residues. In germline, CDR1 is SNHLY, CDR2 FYNNEI. V lost 6 bases, J lost 1 base, and 5 bases stayed unmatched.

This chain uses TRBV5-1 with TRBJ1-6, with D possibly matching TRBD1 (5 bases). Trimming left V 5 bases short and J 7 bases short, with 19 bases between. The CDR3 length is 16 residues. Per germline, CDR1 SGHRS and CDR2 YFSETQ. The CDR3 loop reads CASSPDAGRKNSPLHF. In DNA, the CDR3 is TGCGCCAGCAGTCCCGACGCGGGACGGAAAAATTCACCCCTCCACTTT.

The chain couples TRBV6-1 to TRBJ1-1; a possible D gene is TRBD1 (6 bases). Germline V gives CDR1 MNHNS, CDR2 SASEGT. The CDR3 length is 15 residues. Trimming pared 5 bases from V and 1 base from J, leaving 14 bases between. DNA of the CDR3: TGTGCCAGCAGTTTATGGGGACACCCGAACACTGAAGCTTTCTTT. This sequence encodes CASSLWGHPNTEAFF.

This clonotype was seen repeatedly, ten times or more. CDR3 sequence: CASSLTRGQRYEQYF. CDR3 sequence (DNA): TGTGCCAGCAGCTTAACCAGGGGCCAGCGCTACGAGCAGTACTTC. The chain combines TRBV7-9 with TRBJ2-7; D possibly corresponds to TRBD1 (6 bases). The CDR3 contains 15 residues. Germline loops: CDR1 SEHNR, CDR2 FQNEAQ (reference sequence). V was shortened by 2 bases and J by 3 bases, with 14 bases between the two germline ends.

The chain is built from TRBV7-2 and TRBJ1-5; the D is unclear. V dropped 6 bases and J dropped 2 bases, with 14 bases sitting between them. There are 15 residues in the CDR3. The germline V gene encodes CDR1 SGHTA and CDR2 FQGNSA. For the CDR3, the DNA is TGTGCCAGCAGTGAATTTTTTGATCGCAATCAGCCCCAGCATTTT. Residues: CASSEFFDRNQPQHF.

Comment on this clonotype: Lacking the conserved final phenylalanine or tryptophan, this CDR3 likely reflects a read error. V usage is TRBV12-3 or TRBV12-4 and J usage is TRBJ1-1; D ambiguous. V lost 6 bases, J lost 0 bases, and 5 bases lay in between. The CDR3 has 12 amino acids. The CDR3 coding sequence is TGTGCCAGCAGATACATGAACACTGAAGCTTTCCTT. This gives the protein CASRYMNTEAFL.

DNA for the CDR3: TGTGCCAGCAGTTTGGAGCAACAGGGGGCCCCCTATGGCTACACCTTC. Translation: CASSLEQQGAPYGYTF. The chain employs TRBV28 and TRBJ1-2, with 9 positions matching TRBD1. There are 16 residues in the CDR3. The J segment lost 4 bases and the V segment lost 3 bases, leaving 9 bases of the junction unmatched. Germline V gene data show CDR1 as MDHEN and CDR2 as SYDVKM.

This clonotype has at least ten counts. V gene TRBV7-2 combines with J gene TRBJ1-4, with D uncertain. The CDR3 sequence is 15 residues long. The germline gives CDR1 SGHTA, CDR2 FQGNSA. Trimming took off 5 bases at V and 0 bases at J, with 10 bases between the two ends. The CDR3 sequence is CASSIRTATNEKLFF. CDR3 in DNA: TGTGCCAGCAGCATAAGGACGGCAACTAATGAAAAACTGTTTTTT.

This chain uses TRBV20-1 with TRBJ2-7; possible D gene TRBD2, 5 bases. Germline loops: CDR1 DFQATT, CDR2 SNEGSKA (reference sequence). Trimming took off 0 bases at V and 0 bases at J, with 12 bases between the two ends. The CDR3 extends over 15 amino acids. CDR3 region: CSARDFSELSYEQYF. The CDR3 bases are TGCAGTGCTAGAGACTTTAGCGAGCTCTCCTACGAGCAGTACTTC.

This clonotype was seen only once. A much larger clone lies one base from this, so it may be a read error. This chain links TRBV20-1 with TRBJ2-2; a weak D match, TRBD1 (5 bases). Trimming removed 5 bases at V and 5 bases at J, with 12 bases between. This CDR3 is built from 13 residues. From germline, CDR1 is DFQATT and CDR2 SNEGSKA (reference sequence). CDR3 nucleotide sequence: TGCAGTGCTGCAGGGATGTGGACCGGGGAGCTGTTTTTT. Its protein product is CSAAGMWTGELFF.